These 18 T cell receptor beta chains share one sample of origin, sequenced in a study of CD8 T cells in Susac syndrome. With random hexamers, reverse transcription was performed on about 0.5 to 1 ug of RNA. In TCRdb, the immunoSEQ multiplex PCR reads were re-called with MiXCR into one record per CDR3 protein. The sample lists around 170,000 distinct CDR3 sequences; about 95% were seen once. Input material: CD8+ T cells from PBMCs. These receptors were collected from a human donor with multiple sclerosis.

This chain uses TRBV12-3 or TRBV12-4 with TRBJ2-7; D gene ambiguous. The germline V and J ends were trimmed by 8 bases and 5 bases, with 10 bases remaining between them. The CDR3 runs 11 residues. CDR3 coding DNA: TGTGCCAGCTCTGTAGGCGACGAGCAGTACTTC. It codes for CASSVGDEQYF.

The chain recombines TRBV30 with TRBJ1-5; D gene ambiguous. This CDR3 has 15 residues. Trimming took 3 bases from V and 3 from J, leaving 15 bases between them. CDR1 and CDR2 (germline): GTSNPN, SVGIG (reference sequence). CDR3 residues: CAWSAQFQFNQPQHF. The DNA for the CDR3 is TGTGCCTGGAGCGCGCAGTTCCAATTCAATCAGCCCCAGCATTTT.

The CDR3 nucleotides are TGTGCCAGTAGTATAGACGGTGCGTACAATGAGCAGTTCTTC. This translates into CASSIDGAYNEQFF. The chain recombines TRBV19 with TRBJ2-1, with D uncertain. The CDR3 length is 14 residues. Germline loops: CDR1 LNHDA, CDR2 SQIVND (reference sequence). V lost 0 bases, J lost 4 bases, and 7 bases lay in between.

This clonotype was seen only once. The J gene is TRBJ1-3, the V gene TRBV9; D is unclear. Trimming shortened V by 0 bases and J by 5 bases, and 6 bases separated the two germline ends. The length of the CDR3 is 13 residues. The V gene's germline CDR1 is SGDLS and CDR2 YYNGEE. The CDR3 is CASSVDVRNTIYF. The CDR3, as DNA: TGTGCCAGCAGCGTAGATGTCAGAAACACCATATATTTT.

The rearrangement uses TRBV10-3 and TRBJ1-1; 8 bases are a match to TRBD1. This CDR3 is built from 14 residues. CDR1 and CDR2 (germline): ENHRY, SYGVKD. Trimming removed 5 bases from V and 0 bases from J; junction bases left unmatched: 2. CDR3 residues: CAISRQGMNTEAFF. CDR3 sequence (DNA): TGTGCCATCAGTCGACAGGGGATGAACACTGAAGCTTTCTTT.

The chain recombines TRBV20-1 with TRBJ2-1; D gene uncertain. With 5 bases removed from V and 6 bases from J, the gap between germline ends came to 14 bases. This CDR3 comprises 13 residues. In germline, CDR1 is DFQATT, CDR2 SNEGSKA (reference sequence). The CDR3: CSAPDKWSNEQFF. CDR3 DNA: TGCAGTGCTCCAGATAAATGGAGCAATGAGCAGTTCTTC.

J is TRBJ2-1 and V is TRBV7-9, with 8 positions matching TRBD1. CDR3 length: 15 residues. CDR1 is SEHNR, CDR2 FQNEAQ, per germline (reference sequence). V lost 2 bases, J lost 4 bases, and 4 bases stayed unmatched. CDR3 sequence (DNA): TGTGCCAGCAGCTTACCTGGACAGGGATACAATGAGCAGTTCTTC. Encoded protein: CASSLPGQGYNEQFF.

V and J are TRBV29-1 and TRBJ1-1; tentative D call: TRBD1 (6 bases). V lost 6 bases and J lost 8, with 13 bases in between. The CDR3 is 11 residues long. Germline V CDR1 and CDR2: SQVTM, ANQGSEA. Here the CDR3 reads CSVLTGTEAFF. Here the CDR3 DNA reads TGCAGCGTACTGACAGGTACGGAAGCTTTCTTT.

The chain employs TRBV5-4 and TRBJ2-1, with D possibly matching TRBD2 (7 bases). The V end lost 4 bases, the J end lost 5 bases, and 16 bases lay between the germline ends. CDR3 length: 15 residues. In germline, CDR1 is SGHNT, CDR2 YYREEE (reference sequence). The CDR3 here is CASSPVGGANNEQFF. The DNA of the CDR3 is TGTGCCAGCAGCCCGGTGGGGGGGGCTAACAATGAGCAGTTCTTC.

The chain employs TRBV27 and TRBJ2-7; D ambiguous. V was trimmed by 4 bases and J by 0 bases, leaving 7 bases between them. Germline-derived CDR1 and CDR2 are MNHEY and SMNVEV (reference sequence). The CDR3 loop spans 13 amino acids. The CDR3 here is CASSSSYSYEQYF. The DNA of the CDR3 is TGTGCCAGCAGTTCCTCCTACTCCTACGAGCAGTACTTC.

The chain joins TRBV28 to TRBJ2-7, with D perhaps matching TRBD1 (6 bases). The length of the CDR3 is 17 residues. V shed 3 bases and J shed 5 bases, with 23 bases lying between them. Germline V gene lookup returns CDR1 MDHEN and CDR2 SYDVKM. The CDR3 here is CASSFPMRSGEEDEQYF. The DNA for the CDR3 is TGTGCCAGCAGTTTCCCCATGCGGTCAGGGGAAGAGGACGAGCAGTACTTC.

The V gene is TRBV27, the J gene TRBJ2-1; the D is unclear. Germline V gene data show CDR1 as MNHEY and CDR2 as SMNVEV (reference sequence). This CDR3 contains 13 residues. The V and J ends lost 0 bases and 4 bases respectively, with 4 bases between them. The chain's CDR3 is CASSLSIYNEQFF. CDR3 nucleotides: TGTGCCAGCAGTTTATCTATTTACAATGAGCAGTTCTTC.

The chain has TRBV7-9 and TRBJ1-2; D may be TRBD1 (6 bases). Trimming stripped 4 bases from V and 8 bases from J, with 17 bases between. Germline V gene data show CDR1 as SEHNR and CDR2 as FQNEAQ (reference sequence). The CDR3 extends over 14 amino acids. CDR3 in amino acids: CASSYDLRGQGYTF. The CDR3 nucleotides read TGTGCCAGCAGCTATGACTTGCGGGGGCAAGGCTACACCTTC.

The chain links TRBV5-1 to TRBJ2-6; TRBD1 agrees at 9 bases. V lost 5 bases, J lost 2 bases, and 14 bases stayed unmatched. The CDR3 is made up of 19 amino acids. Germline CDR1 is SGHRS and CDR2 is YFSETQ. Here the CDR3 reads CASSNPPGQGRTGANVLTF. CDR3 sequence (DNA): TGCGCCAGCAGTAACCCTCCGGGACAGGGAAGGACTGGGGCCAACGTCCTGACTTTC.

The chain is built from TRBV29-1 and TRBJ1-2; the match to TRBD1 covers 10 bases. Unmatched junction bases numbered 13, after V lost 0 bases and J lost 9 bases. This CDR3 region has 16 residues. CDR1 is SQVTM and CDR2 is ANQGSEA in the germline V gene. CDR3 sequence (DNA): TGCAGCGTTGAAGAAGGTCGGACAGGGGGATTTTCGAGCTACACCTTC. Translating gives CSVEEGRTGGFSSYTF.

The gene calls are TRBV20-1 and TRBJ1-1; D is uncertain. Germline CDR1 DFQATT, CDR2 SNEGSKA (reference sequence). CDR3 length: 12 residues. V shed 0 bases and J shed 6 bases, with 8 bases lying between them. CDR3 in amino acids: CSARDLGSEAFF. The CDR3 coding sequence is TGCAGTGCTAGAGATCTGGGATCTGAAGCTTTCTTT.

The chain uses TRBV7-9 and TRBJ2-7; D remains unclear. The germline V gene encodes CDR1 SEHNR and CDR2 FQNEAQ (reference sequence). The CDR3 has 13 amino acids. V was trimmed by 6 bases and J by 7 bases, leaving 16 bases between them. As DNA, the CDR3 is TGTGCCAGCAGTTCGATCACCCGGGTAGAGCAGTACTTC. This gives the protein CASSSITRVEQYF.

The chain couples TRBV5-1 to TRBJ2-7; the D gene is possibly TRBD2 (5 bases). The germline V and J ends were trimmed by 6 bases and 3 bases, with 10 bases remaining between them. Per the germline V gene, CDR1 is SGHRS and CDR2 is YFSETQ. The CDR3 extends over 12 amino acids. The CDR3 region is CASTGNHYEQYF. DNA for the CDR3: TGCGCCAGCACGGGAAACCACTACGAGCAGTACTTC.